The sequence of this T cell receptor (beta chain) was determined in a study of beta chain features in type 1 diabetes. Study-level results: There was a possibility that cDNA sequencing over-represented cells with high TCR expression.

As to this clone: Its antigen is still unknown.

Trimming shortened V by 1 base and J by 7 bases, and 11 bases separated the two germline ends. The CDR3 covers 14 residues. Germline-derived CDR1 and CDR2 are SGHTA and FQGNSA. Since all of the isolated RNA was reverse transcribed, expressed TCRB transcripts were what got sequenced. The assay was immunoSEQ multiplex PCR, and TCRdb's table has in-frame clones only and misses some. The data show approximately 300,000 clones, 9.5% to 12% seen once. This rearrangement joins TRBV7-2 to TRBJ2-1, with a weak D call TRBD1 (5 bases). The specimen was naive CD4+ T cells from blood. This clonotype was sampled from a woman aged 25-40 years in good health. CDR3 sequence: CASSLVPSGNEQFF. The CDR3 DNA follows: TGTGCCAGCAGCTTAGTTCCATCAGGGAATGAGCAGTTCTTC.